What follows are 27 T cell receptor beta chains derived from one specimen sequenced in a study of glioma-infiltrating T cells after dendritic cell vaccination. The table came from immunoSEQ multiplex PCR; TCRdb's copy has only in-frame clones and leaves some out. The sample comprises 25,000 to 35,000 clones, 85% to 95% of which are singletons, and 2.2% rests with the top ten. The source material was blood, sampled before dendritic cell vaccination. These receptors all stem from a human donor with glioblastoma.

The genes are TRBV7-9 and TRBJ1-2, with D possibly matching TRBD1 (5 bases). The CDR3 runs 16 residues. The germline V gene encodes CDR1 SEHNR and CDR2 FQNEAQ (reference sequence). V was trimmed by 1 base and J by 4 bases, leaving 16 bases between them. CDR3 DNA: TGTGCCAGCAGCTTAGGGGGGGAGTTCCTAGCCTATGGCTACACCTTC. This gives the protein CASSLGGEFLAYGYTF.

This clone was observed once. V usage is TRBV5-1 and J usage is TRBJ2-5, with D perhaps TRBD2 (5 bases). The CDR3 length is 12 residues. Per germline, CDR1 SGHRS and CDR2 YFSETQ. V was pared by 5 bases and J by 1 base, with 6 bases between. CDR3 sequence reads: CASRLVQETQYF. The DNA of the CDR3 is TGCGCCAGCAGACTAGTCCAAGAGACCCAGTACTTC.

The chain employs TRBV7-6 and TRBJ1-5; 7 nucleotides agree with TRBD1. Trimming took 6 bases from V and 2 from J; bases not matched to a gene: 4. This CDR3 region has 14 residues. Germline loops: CDR1 SGHVS, CDR2 FNYEAQ. The CDR3 DNA reads TGTGCCAGCAGTGACGGACAGGGCAATCAGCCCCAGCATTTT. Protein product: CASSDGQGNQPQHF.

The chain employs TRBV5-6 and TRBJ1-2; 10 bases line up with TRBD1. Germline assignment: CDR1 SGHDT and CDR2 YYEEEE. The trim removed 9 bases at V and 2 bases at J, leaving 4 bases unmatched. The CDR3 runs to 13 residues. The CDR3 here is CATTTGGNYGYTF. The CDR3 DNA is TGTGCCACCACGACAGGGGGCAACTATGGCTACACCTTC.

Only one count was recorded for this clone. The chain recombines TRBV14 with TRBJ2-7; D remains ambiguous. Germline CDR1 is SGHDN and CDR2 is FVKESK. V was shortened by 4 bases and J by 1 base, with 11 bases between the two germline ends. The length of the CDR3 is 14 residues. The CDR3 region has the DNA TGTGCCAGCAGCCCTTCACAGCCTTCCTACGAGCAGTACTTC. It is translated as CASSPSQPSYEQYF.

V usage is TRBV7-2 and J usage is TRBJ2-5, with 7 bases lining up with TRBD2. Germline values: CDR1 SGHTA, CDR2 FQGNSA. The CDR3 contains 16 residues. The ends lost 2 bases at V and 5 bases at J; junction bases unmatched: 11. The CDR3 region is CASSLSGGGVQETQYF. The CDR3 coding sequence is TGTGCCAGCAGCTTAAGCGGTGGGGGGGTACAGGAGACCCAGTACTTC.

This clone was observed a handful of times. V and J are TRBV6-4 and TRBJ2-7; D call uncertain. Per the germline V gene, CDR1 is MRHNA and CDR2 is SNTAGT. The CDR3 is made up of 11 amino acids. Trimming cost V 7 bases and J 4 bases, with 8 bases left between them. CDR3 amino acids: CASIVQYEQYF. The DNA of the CDR3 is TGTGCCAGCATTGTCCAATACGAGCAGTACTTC.

J is TRBJ2-5 and V is TRBV11-1; possibly TRBD2 for D (6 bases). The DNA matches TRBJ2-7 better at its end, which makes the J call doubtful. This CDR3 is built from 14 residues. Germline loops: CDR1 SGHAT, CDR2 FQDESV (reference sequence). CDR3 sequence: CASSRGVPYYEQYF. CDR3 nucleotides: TGTGCCAGCAGCCGCGGGGTCCCATACTACGAGCAGTACTTC.

V usage is TRBV5-1 and J usage is TRBJ2-3; D is perhaps TRBD1 (5 bases). V was cut by 5 bases and J by 5 bases, with 15 bases left in between. Germline lookup yields CDR1 SGHRS and CDR2 YFSETQ. CDR3 length: 14 residues. The chain's CDR3 is CASSDPGWGDTQYF. CDR3 coding DNA: TGCGCCAGCAGTGATCCAGGGTGGGGAGATACGCAGTATTTT.

The V and J genes are TRBV5-8 and TRBJ2-5, with 9 bases that match TRBD1. In germline, CDR1 is SGHTS, CDR2 YDEGEE. CDR3 length: 15 amino acids. The trim removed 0 bases at V and 1 base at J, leaving 1 base unmatched. The CDR3 sequence: CASSLGDRVQETQYF. DNA of the CDR3: TGTGCCAGCAGCTTGGGGGACAGGGTCCAAGAGACCCAGTACTTC.

This rearrangement joins TRBV19 to TRBJ1-1; D is unresolved. Looked up from germline, CDR1 is LNHDA and CDR2 is SQIVND (reference sequence). This CDR3 is 14 amino acids long. Trimming shortened V by 7 bases and J by 0 bases, and 12 bases separated the two germline ends. The CDR3 DNA is TGTGCCAGTAACTCTATTATTTTGAACACTGAAGCTTTCTTT. This gives the protein CASNSIILNTEAFF. Looking up the rest from reference TRBV19 and TRBJ1-1 gives the full variable domain: DGGITQSPKYLFRKEGQNVTLSCEQNLNHDAMYWYRQDPGQGLRLIYYSQIVNDFQKGDIAEGYSVSREKKESFPLTVTSAQKNPTAFYLCASNSIILNTEAFFGQGTRLTVV.

This clone has more than one count but fewer than ten. The chain uses TRBV7-2 and TRBJ2-1, with TRBD2 matching over 9 bases. The germline V gene encodes CDR1 SGHTA and CDR2 FQGNSA. J lost 4 bases, V lost 5 bases, and 9 bases had no gene match. The CDR3 has 16 residues. The CDR3 sequence: CASSEVAGARYNEQFF. CDR3 bases: TGTGCCAGCAGCGAAGTAGCGGGGGCCCGATACAATGAGCAGTTCTTC.

V usage is TRBV5-4 and J usage is TRBJ2-5; D perhaps matches TRBD2 (6 bases). The germline V gene encodes CDR1 SGHNT and CDR2 YYREEE (reference sequence). The CDR3 is 14 residues long. The V and J ends lost 8 bases and 1 base respectively, with 15 bases between them. The CDR3 bases are TGTGCCAGTCTTGCCCGGGGGACCCAAGAGACCCAGTACTTC. This gives the protein CASLARGTQETQYF. Full variable domain (rest looked up from reference TRBV5-4 and TRBJ2-5): ETGVTQSPTHLIKTRGQQVTLRCSSQSGHNTVSWYQQALGQGPQFIFQYYREEENGRGNFPPRFSGLQFPNYSSELNVNALELDDSALYLCASLARGTQETQYFGPGTRLLVL.

The CDR3 nucleotides are TGTGCCAGCAGCTTAGGGGGACAGGGGGACACCGGGGAGCTGTTTTTT. The encoded protein is CASSLGGQGDTGELFF. The genes are TRBV7-9 and TRBJ2-2, with TRBD1 matching 11 bases. The CDR3 has 16 residues. J lost 3 bases, V lost 1 base, and 1 base had no gene match. Germline V gene sequence: CDR1 SEHNR, CDR2 FQNEAQ (reference sequence).

J is TRBJ1-1 and V is TRBV5-1; D is possibly TRBD1 (5 bases). The CDR3 has 14 residues. V was shortened by 7 bases and J by 1 base, with 14 bases between the two germline ends. Germline V gives CDR1 SGHRS, CDR2 YFSETQ. This CDR3 is CASRKDTWNTEAFF. CDR3 in DNA: TGCGCCAGCCGAAAGGACACCTGGAACACTGAAGCTTTCTTT. Based on the CDR3 plus reference TRBV5-1 and TRBJ1-1, the full variable domain is KAGVTQTPRYLIKTRGQQVTLSCSPISGHRSVSWYQQTPGQGLQFLFEYFSETQRNKGNFPGRFSGRQFSNSRSEMNVSTLELGDSALYLCASRKDTWNTEAFFGQGTRLTVV.

V usage is TRBV6-1 and J usage is TRBJ1-2; the match to TRBD1 covers 8 bases. Germline-derived CDR1 and CDR2 are MNHNS and SASEGT. Trimming took 2 bases from V and 7 from J; bases not matched to a gene: 6. The CDR3 is 14 amino acids. DNA of the CDR3: TGTGCCAGCAGTGAACAGGGGGCGGACGGTGGCTACACCTTC. Its translation: CASSEQGADGGYTF.

V is TRBV5-4 and J is TRBJ2-5; 7 nucleotides match TRBD1. The CDR3 sequence is 14 residues long. J gave up 1 base and V 4 bases, and 4 bases lay outside the gene matches. The germline CDR1 and CDR2 sequences are SGHNT and YYREEE (reference sequence). CDR3 nucleotides: TGTGCCAGCAGCGACCGGGACAGCCAAGAGACCCAGTACTTC. Residues: CASSDRDSQETQYF.

This sequence joins TRBV9 and TRBJ2-5, with 14 nucleotides matching TRBD2. CDR1 is SGDLS, CDR2 YYNGEE, per germline. The CDR3 has 16 residues. Germline trimming cut 3 bases from V and 5 bases from J; bases unmatched to any gene: 6. CDR3 in DNA: TGTGCCAGCAGCGCGACTAGCGGGGGGGGGTGGGAGACCCAGTACTTC. Its translation: CASSATSGGGWETQYF.

The chain employs TRBV29-1 and TRBJ2-5, with 7 bases that match TRBD1. The better agreement between TRBJ2-7 and the DNA end casts doubt on the J call. The CDR3 extends over 14 amino acids. The V gene's germline CDR1 is SQVTM and CDR2 ANQGSEA. The CDR3, as DNA: TGCAGCGTTGTTTTGGCCGACAGGGTGCTCGAGCAGTACTTC. This gives the protein CSVVLADRVLEQYF.

The rearrangement links TRBV18 to TRBJ2-4; the D gene is possibly TRBD1 (6 bases). V was clipped by 1 base and J by 9 bases, with 10 bases between them. Germline lookup yields CDR1 KGHSH and CDR2 LQKENI. The CDR3 totals 13 residues. The CDR3, as DNA: TGTGCCAGCTCACCACGGACAGAGGGCATTCAGTACTTC. This encodes CASSPRTEGIQYF.

This clone was recorded only once. The chain has TRBV4-2 and TRBJ2-3, with D hard to call. Trimming pared 1 base from V and 2 bases from J, leaving 10 bases between. Germline CDR1 is LGHNA and CDR2 is YNFKEQ. CDR3 length equals 15 residues. The CDR3 nucleotides are TGTGCCAGCAGCCAAGCCCAAGCGCCCACAGATACGCAGTATTTT. Its protein is CASSQAQAPTDTQYF.

V is TRBV5-4 and J is TRBJ2-1, with TRBD2 matching 7 bases. The V gene's germline CDR1 is SGHNT and CDR2 YYREEE (reference sequence). The CDR3 has 18 residues. V lost 3 bases, J lost 0 bases, and 12 bases stayed unmatched. The CDR3, as DNA: TGTGCCAGCAGCTGGGGGATCCGGGGGGAGAGCTCCTACAATGAGCAGTTCTTC. Translating gives CASSWGIRGESSYNEQFF. The variable domain in full, completed from reference TRBV5-4 and TRBJ2-1, reads ETGVTQSPTHLIKTRGQQVTLRCSSQSGHNTVSWYQQALGQGPQFIFQYYREEENGRGNFPPRFSGLQFPNYSSELNVNALELDDSALYLCASSWGIRGESSYNEQFFGPGTRLTVL.

The chain recombines TRBV18 with TRBJ2-2, with 8 bases that match TRBD1. Trimming removed 0 bases from V and 5 bases from J; junction bases left unmatched: 5. Per the germline V gene, CDR1 is KGHSH and CDR2 is LQKENI. This CDR3 is 16 amino acids long. This CDR3 reads CASSPPGQGRTGELFF. The CDR3 region has the DNA TGTGCCAGCTCACCACCCGGACAGGGTCGTACCGGGGAGCTGTTTTTT.

The chain carries TRBV5-1 and TRBJ2-2; possible D gene TRBD2, 5 bases. The V and J ends lost 5 bases and 6 bases respectively, with 14 bases between them. Germline V gene sequence: CDR1 SGHRS, CDR2 YFSETQ. This CDR3 region has 14 residues. The CDR3 sequence: CASRTGTGSGELFF. CDR3 nucleotides: TGCGCCAGCAGAACCGGAACGGGGTCCGGGGAGCTGTTTTTT.

The V call is TRBV4-1, the J call TRBJ1-1; D unclear. Looked up from germline, CDR1 is MGHRA and CDR2 is YSYEKL. Trimming stripped 0 bases from V and 4 bases from J, with 6 bases between. The CDR3 extends over 13 amino acids. CDR3: CASSQDPGTEAFF. The CDR3 DNA follows: TGCGCCAGCAGCCAAGATCCGGGCACTGAAGCTTTCTTT.

This chain links TRBV28 with TRBJ1-3; tentatively, D is TRBD1 (5 bases). CDR1 MDHEN and CDR2 SYDVKM come from the germline V gene. Deletions cut 7 bases from V and 8 bases from J, with 18 bases between. CDR3 length: 14 amino acids. CDR3 loop: CASIEKGRLDTIYF. CDR3 nucleotide sequence: TGTGCCAGCATCGAGAAGGGGCGGTTAGACACCATATATTTT.

The chain couples TRBV2 to TRBJ2-3, with 14 bases that match TRBD2. Germline CDR1 is SNHLY and CDR2 is FYNNEI. The CDR3 is 15 residues long. V gave up 5 bases and J gave up 4 bases; unmatched junction bases: 2. In nucleotides, the CDR3 is TGTGCCAGCAGTACGACTAGCGGGGGGGCAGATACGCAGTATTTT. This gives the protein CASSTTSGGADTQYF.